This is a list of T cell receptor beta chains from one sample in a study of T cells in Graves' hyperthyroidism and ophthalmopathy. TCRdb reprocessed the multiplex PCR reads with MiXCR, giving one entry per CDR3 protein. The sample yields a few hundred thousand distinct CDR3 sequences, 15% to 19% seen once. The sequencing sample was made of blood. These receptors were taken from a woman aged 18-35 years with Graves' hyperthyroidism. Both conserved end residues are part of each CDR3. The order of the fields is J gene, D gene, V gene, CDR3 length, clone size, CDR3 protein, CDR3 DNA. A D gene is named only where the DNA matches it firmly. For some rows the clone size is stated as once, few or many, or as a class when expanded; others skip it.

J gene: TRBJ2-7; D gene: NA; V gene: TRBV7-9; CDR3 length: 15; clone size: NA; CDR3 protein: CASSPEGGPSYEQYF; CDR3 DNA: TGTGCCAGCAGCCCTGAGGGGGGACCCTCCTACGAGCAGTACTTC
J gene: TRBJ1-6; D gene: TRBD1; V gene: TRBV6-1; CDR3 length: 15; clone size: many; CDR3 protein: CASTLGQDYNSPLHF; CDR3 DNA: TGTGCCAGCACATTAGGACAGGACTATAATTCACCCCTCCACTTT
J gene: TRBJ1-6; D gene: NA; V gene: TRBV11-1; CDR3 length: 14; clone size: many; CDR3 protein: CASSFHGRDSPLHF; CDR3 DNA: TGTGCCAGCAGCTTTCATGGCAGGGACTCACCCCTCCACTTT
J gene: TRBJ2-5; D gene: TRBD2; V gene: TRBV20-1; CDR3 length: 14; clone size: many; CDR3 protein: CSAPGLADQETQYF; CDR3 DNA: TGCAGTGCCCCGGGACTAGCGGACCAAGAGACCCAGTACTTC
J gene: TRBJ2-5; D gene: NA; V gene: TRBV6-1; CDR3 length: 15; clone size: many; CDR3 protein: CASSSLGGLQETQYF; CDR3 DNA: TGTGCCAGCAGTTCCCTGGGGGGGCTCCAAGAGACCCAGTACTTC
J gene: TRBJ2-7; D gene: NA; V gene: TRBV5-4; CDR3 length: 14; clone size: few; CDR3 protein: CASSTEGAGSEQYF; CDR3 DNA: TGTGCCAGCAGCACGGAGGGGGCGGGAAGCGAGCAGTACTTC
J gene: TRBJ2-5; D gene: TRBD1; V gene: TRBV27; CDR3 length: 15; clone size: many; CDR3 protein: CASSWIRGRGETQYF; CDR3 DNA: TGTGCCAGCAGTTGGATCAGGGGGCGCGGAGAGACCCAGTACTTC
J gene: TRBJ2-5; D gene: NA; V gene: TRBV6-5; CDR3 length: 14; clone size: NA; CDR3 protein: CASSYSKGEETQYF; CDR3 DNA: TGTGCCAGCAGTTACTCGAAGGGGGAAGAGACCCAGTACTTC
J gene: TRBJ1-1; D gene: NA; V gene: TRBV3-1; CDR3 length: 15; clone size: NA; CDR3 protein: CASSLSQVLNTEAFF; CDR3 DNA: TGTGCCAGCAGTTTGTCTCAGGTGTTGAACACTGAAGCTTTCTTT
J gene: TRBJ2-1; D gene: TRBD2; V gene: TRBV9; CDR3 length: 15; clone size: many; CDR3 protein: CASSVGLAGEDEQFF; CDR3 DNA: TGTGCCAGCAGCGTCGGACTAGCGGGGGAGGATGAGCAGTTCTTC
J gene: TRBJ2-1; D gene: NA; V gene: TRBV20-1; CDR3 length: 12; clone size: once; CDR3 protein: CSASSNSNEQFF; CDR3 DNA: TGCAGTGCATCAAGCAACAGCAATGAGCAGTTCTTC
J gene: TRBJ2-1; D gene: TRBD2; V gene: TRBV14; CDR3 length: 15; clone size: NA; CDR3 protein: CASSPGRGGFYEQFF; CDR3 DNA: TGTGCCAGCAGTCCGGGCCGCGGGGGGTTCTACGAGCAGTTCTTC
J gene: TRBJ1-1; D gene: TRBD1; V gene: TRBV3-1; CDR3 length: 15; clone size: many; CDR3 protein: CASSPSDRTNTEAFF; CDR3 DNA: TGTGCCAGCAGCCCGTCGGACAGGACGAACACTGAAGCTTTCTTT
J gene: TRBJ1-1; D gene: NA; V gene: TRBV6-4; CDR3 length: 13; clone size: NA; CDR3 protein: CASSDVTGTEAFF; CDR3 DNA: TGTGCCAGCAGTGACGTTACGGGGACTGAAGCTTTCTTT
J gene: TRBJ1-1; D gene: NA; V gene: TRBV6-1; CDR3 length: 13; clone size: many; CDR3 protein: CASSPRTNTEAFF; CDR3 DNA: TGTGCCAGCAGCCCCCGTACTAACACTGAAGCTTTCTTT
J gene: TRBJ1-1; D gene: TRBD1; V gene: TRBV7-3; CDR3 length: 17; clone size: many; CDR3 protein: CASIKPAPGQGVTEAFF; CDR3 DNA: TGTGCCAGCATCAAACCCGCCCCTGGACAGGGGGTCACTGAAGCTTTCTTT
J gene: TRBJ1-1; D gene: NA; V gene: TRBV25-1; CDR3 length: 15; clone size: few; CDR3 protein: CASSGPLRGNTEAFF; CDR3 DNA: TGTGCCAGCAGTGGGCCCCTACGAGGGAACACTGAAGCTTTCTTT